The entry below describes one T cell receptor beta chain. The sample belongs to a study of graft-versus-host responses after intestinal transplantation. As for the study in general: Each recipient received a multivisceral, liver-intestinal, or isolated intestinal graft.

The CDR3 consists of 14 residues. Trimming pared 7 bases from V and 7 bases from J, leaving 19 bases between. CDR1 is MNHNS and CDR2 is SASEGT in the germline V gene. Repertoires were generated with immunoSEQ multiplex PCR, while TCRdb's copy carries only in-frame clones and drops some. The repertoire holds roughly 36,000 clones, with roughly four fifths as singletons. The clonotype was recovered from a human patient who received an intestinal transplant, so some T cells may come from the graft donor. Material: PBMCs, obtained approximately 1,000 days after transplant. The chain links TRBV6-1 to TRBJ2-5, with D perhaps assigned TRBD1 or TRBD2 (5 bases each). CDR3 amino acids: CASNTGTPPGTQYF. The CDR3 region has the DNA TGTGCCAGCAACACCGGGACCCCGCCGGGGACCCAGTACTTC.